This TCR beta chain was documented in a study of shared clonotypes between healthy human individuals. Broader study findings: Relative to memory subsets, naive subsets generally showed larger estimated richness. In the sorted subsets, rarefaction showed sequencing was incomplete despite large depth.

Sequencing used immunoSEQ multiplex PCR; TCRdb keeps in-frame clones, though not all of them. The sample carries approximately 1.4 million clones, roughly 98% recorded once. Memory CD4+ cells were the fraction left after CD45RA+ naive selection. Turning to this clone: The antigen is not known.

The germline V gene encodes CDR1 ENHRY and CDR2 SYGVKD. V gave up 3 bases and J gave up 1 base, with 7 bases separating them. The CDR3 is 14 amino acids. This receptor was obtained from a man aged 30 to 39 in good health. The sequencing input was naive CD4+ T cells sorted from blood. Subset specified: CD45RA+ positively selected. The V gene is TRBV10-3, the J gene TRBJ1-3, with a weak D call TRBD1 (5 bases). CDR3 in amino acids: CAISERGSGNTIYF. The CDR3 DNA sequence: TGTGCCATCAGTGAAAGGGGTTCTGGAAACACCATATATTTT.